The rows below give T cell receptor beta chains drawn from one sample of a study of lymphopenia after photon versus proton radiotherapy. Assay used: immunoSEQ multiplex PCR; TCRdb lists only in-frame clones, some missing. The profile shows about 160,000 clones, less than 90% of them singletons. The specimen was peripheral blood, collected from a patient treated with photon-based radiotherapy. These receptors were obtained from a man between 50 and 59 years old with gastric cancer. Each CDR3 is given with its conserved first and last residue. The D gene is left open where the match is weak. Rows give clone size only sometimes, using once, few, many, or a class for an expanded clone.

d_call	v_call	clone_size	j_call	cdr3_aa	cdr3_nt
-	TRBV9	-	TRBJ2-2	CASSVRGDPANTGELFF	TGTGCCAGCAGCGTTCGCGGGGATCCCGCGAACACCGGGGAGCTGTTTTTT
-	TRBV19	-	TRBJ1-5	CASSISGLFNQPQHF	TGTGCCAGTAGTATATCGGGATTGTTCAATCAGCCCCAGCATTTT
TRBD2	TRBV15	-	TRBJ2-7	CATSRLAGGSYEQYF	TGTGCCACCAGCAGGCTAGCGGGAGGCTCCTACGAGCAGTACTTC
TRBD2	TRBV27	-	TRBJ2-3	CASSTNSGRVTDTQYF	TGTGCCAGCAGTACTAACAGCGGGAGGGTCACAGATACGCAGTATTTT
-	TRBV19	-	TRBJ2-1	CASSMHRASSYNEQFF	TGTGCCAGTAGTATGCACAGGGCGAGCTCCTACAATGAGCAGTTCTTC
-	TRBV6-1	-	TRBJ2-2	CASVLAGWGGELFF	TGTGCCAGCGTCCTAGCCGGGTGGGGAGGGGAGCTGTTTTTT
TRBD1	TRBV6-6	-	TRBJ1-4	CASSYPQGADEKLFF	TGTGCCAGCAGTTACCCCCAGGGGGCGGATGAAAAACTGTTTTTT
TRBD2	TRBV9	few	TRBJ2-1	CASSVELASWEQFF	TGTGCCAGCAGCGTAGAACTAGCGAGTTGGGAGCAGTTCTTC
-	TRBV2	-	TRBJ2-7	CASSAWRDGEQYF	TGTGCCAGCAGTGCTTGGAGGGACGGCGAGCAGTACTTC
TRBD2	TRBV28	-	TRBJ2-3	CASTTPASGITDTQYF	TGTGCCAGCACCACCCCCGCTAGCGGGATCACAGATACGCAGTATTTT
TRBD1	TRBV6-5	-	TRBJ1-5	CATKPDRGLNQPQHF	TGTGCCACAAAACCGGACAGGGGGCTCAATCAGCCCCAGCATTTT
TRBD2	TRBV5-1	-	TRBJ2-5	CASSLGAGTSGLETQYF	TGCGCCAGCAGCTTGGGGGCCGGGACTAGCGGGTTGGAGACCCAGTACTTC
-	TRBV2	-	TRBJ1-1	CASSVDGAANTEAFF	TGTGCCAGCAGTGTAGACGGGGCTGCGAACACTGAAGCTTTCTTT
TRBD1	TRBV28	-	TRBJ2-7	CASSPQTTGTYEQYF	TGTGCCAGCAGTCCCCAAACGACAGGGACCTACGAGCAGTACTTC
-	TRBV10-1	-	TRBJ2-3	CASSPGAGNADTQYF	TGCGCCAGCAGTCCTGGGGCAGGGAATGCAGATACGCAGTATTTT
TRBD1	TRBV28	-	TRBJ2-7	CASRLRDSSYEQYF	TGTGCCAGCAGACTTCGGGACAGCTCCTACGAGCAGTACTTC
TRBD2	TRBV27	once	TRBJ2-7	CASSLIGTSPSYEQYF	TGTGCCAGCAGTCTCATAGGGACTAGCCCATCCTACGAGCAGTACTTC
-	TRBV5-1	-	TRBJ2-7	CASSFGGSPYEQYF	TGCGCCAGCAGCTTCGGGGGATCCCCCTACGAGCAGTACTTC
-	TRBV5-6	-	TRBJ2-7	CASSSLYEQYF	TGTGCCAGCAGCTCCCTTTACGAGCAGTACTTC
TRBD1	TRBV7-2	-	TRBJ2-1	CASSSRDRGYNEQFF	TGTGCCAGCAGCAGCCGGGACAGAGGTTACAATGAGCAGTTCTTC
-	TRBV27	-	TRBJ1-2	CASSLGGAYGYTF	TGTGCCAGCAGTTTAGGGGGGGCCTATGGCTACACCTTC
-	TRBV11-2	once	TRBJ2-7	CASSPSGGPSYEQYF	TGTGCCAGCAGCCCCTCCGGGGGCCCGTCCTACGAGCAGTACTTC
-	TRBV19	-	TRBJ2-3	CASSMRREVADTQYF	TGTGCCAGTAGTATGCGAAGGGAGGTGGCAGATACGCAGTATTTT
-	TRBV27	-	TRBJ1-4	CASSLEGVRTNEKLFF	TGTGCCAGCAGTCTCGAGGGGGTGCGGACTAATGAAAAACTGTTTTTT
-	TRBV7-2	-	TRBJ1-1	CASSLWGFNTEAFF	TGTGCCAGCAGCTTATGGGGTTTCAACACTGAAGCTTTCTTT
-	TRBV6-5	-	TRBJ2-1	CASSSLASYGEQFF	TGTGCCAGCAGTTCTCTAGCGAGCTACGGTGAGCAGTTCTTC
-	TRBV10-3	once	TRBJ1-1	CAISESRGAAFF	TGTGCCATCAGTGAGTCGAGGGGGGCCGCTTTCTTT
TRBD1	TRBV6-6	-	TRBJ2-5	CASSSGTEETQYF	TGTGCCAGCAGTTCCGGGACAGAAGAGACCCAGTACTTC
TRBD2	TRBV29-1	-	TRBJ2-5	CSVYGLALPQETQYF	TGCAGCGTCTACGGACTAGCGTTACCCCAAGAGACCCAGTACTTC
-	TRBV5-4	-	TRBJ1-2	CASSLSREAYGYTF	TGTGCCAGCAGCTTGTCAAGGGAGGCCTATGGCTACACCTTC
-	TRBV15	-	TRBJ2-7	CATSSRGSSYEQYF	TGTGCCACCAGCAGCCGGGGGAGCTCCTACGAGCAGTACTTC
-	TRBV6-4	-	TRBJ1-5	CASSDLGGSGGLYSNQPQHF	TGTGCCAGCAGTGACTTGGGGGGCTCCGGCGGCCTTTATAGCAATCAGCCCCAGCATTTT
-	TRBV28	-	TRBJ1-5	CASSDDRNQPQHF	TGTGCCAGCAGTGATGACCGCAATCAGCCCCAGCATTTT
TRBD1	TRBV19	-	TRBJ1-1	CASSSRGLWNTEAFF	TGTGCCAGTAGTAGTAGGGGGCTGTGGAACACTGAAGCTTTCTTT
-	TRBV7-2	-	TRBJ1-5	CASSTQGLTNQPQHF	TGTGCCAGCAGCACCCAGGGGCTTACAAATCAGCCCCAGCATTTT
TRBD1	TRBV28	-	TRBJ2-2	CASSPFDRGFITGELFF	TGTGCCAGCAGTCCGTTCGACAGGGGTTTTATCACCGGGGAGCTGTTTTTT
TRBD2	TRBV6-5	-	TRBJ2-7	CASSPPGDYSEQYF	TGTGCCAGCAGTCCCCCCGGGGACTACTCCGAGCAGTACTTC
-	TRBV7-2	-	TRBJ2-7	CASSLGSTGYEQYF	TGTGCCAGCAGCTTAGGTAGTACGGGCTACGAGCAGTACTTC
-	TRBV5-6	many	TRBJ2-1	CASSMTGANLYNEQFF	TGTGCCAGCAGTATGACAGGAGCTAATCTCTACAATGAGCAGTTCTTC
-	TRBV5-1	-	TRBJ1-1	CASSLGDSNTEAFF	TGCGCCAGCAGCTTGGGCGACAGTAACACTGAAGCTTTCTTT
-	TRBV13	-	TRBJ2-7	CASSYTGLTYEQYF	TGTGCCAGCAGCTACACAGGGCTCACCTACGAGCAGTACTTC
TRBD2	TRBV25-1	-	TRBJ2-5	CASSVGLAGGPAGAQYF	TGTGCCAGCAGTGTAGGACTAGCGGGAGGGCCTGCCGGGGCCCAGTACTTC
-	TRBV12-5	-	TRBJ2-3	CASASGITGTDTQYF	TGTGCTAGTGCATCTGGAATAACGGGGACAGATACGCAGTATTTT
-	TRBV7-8	-	TRBJ1-1	CASSSAHRVNTEAFF	TGTGCCAGCAGCTCCGCCCACAGGGTGAACACTGAAGCTTTCTTT
-	TRBV28	-	TRBJ1-2	CASSSTTETIKYGYTF	TGTGCCAGCAGTTCAACAACAGAAACGATTAAGTATGGCTACACCTTC
-	TRBV6-6	-	TRBJ2-6	CASSSSRGANVLTF	TGTGCCAGCAGTTCGTCTAGGGGGGCCAACGTCCTGACTTTC
-	TRBV2	-	TRBJ1-3	CASTREGILHSGNTIYF	TGTGCCAGCACTAGGGAGGGGATCTTGCACTCTGGAAACACCATATATTTT
-	TRBV6-6	-	TRBJ1-1	CASSKRGNTEAFF	TGTGCCAGCAGTAAAAGGGGGAACACTGAAGCTTTCTTT
-	TRBV18	-	TRBJ1-1	CASSPLRNTEAFF	TGTGCCAGCTCACCACTAAGGAACACTGAAGCTTTCTTT
TRBD1	TRBV18	-	TRBJ1-4	CASSPGQPNEKLFF	TGTGCCAGCTCACCGGGACAGCCTAATGAAAAACTGTTTTTT
-	TRBV6-1	-	TRBJ2-6	CASSEFGSGANVLTF	TGTGCCAGCAGTGAGTTCGGGTCTGGGGCCAACGTCCTGACTTTC